Sequencing of this T cell receptor (beta chain) was carried out in a study of T cell responses to AZD1222 COVID-19 vaccine. Overall study results and limits: Regions 160-218 and 743-854 held dominance among vaccine-associated CD4 TCRs, which spanned spike. Of spike-specific TCRs, nearly half reportedly target regions left unmutated in variants.

Note on this clone: What it recognizes is unknown.

The V gene lost 3 bases and the J gene lost 4 bases, with 16 bases spanning the gap. The germline V gene encodes CDR1 LNHDA and CDR2 SQIVND (reference sequence). This CDR3 has 16 residues. Profiled with immunoSEQ multiplex PCR; TCRdb holds only in-frame clones, not every one. In the table there are about 93,000 clones, roughly 90% of which are singletons. This clonotype was obtained from an adult in good health. The rearrangement joins TRBV19 to TRBJ1-5; D possibly corresponds to TRBD1 (5 bases). The source was peripheral blood, collected on day 0 of MenACWY control vaccination. The CDR3 sequence: CASSIVLRGRNQPQHF. The CDR3 DNA reads TGTGCCAGTAGTATTGTCCTGAGGGGACGAAATCAGCCCCAGCATTTT.